This T cell receptor (beta chain) originates from a study of blood T cell repertoires in COVID-19. Turning to the study itself: Collection of acute and convalescent COVID-19 samples took place in the United States, Italy and Spain. The cDNA or gDNA used as material had been derived from T cells, B-cell-depleted T cells, or PBMCs.

Authors' data handling: Reference gene primer amplification yielded estimated nucleated cell counts. Clones were read by immunoSEQ multiplex PCR, and TCRdb kept only the in-frame ones, dropping some. That table gives V, J and clone size, and the DNA gave D and trimming. The sample lists fewer than 120,000 clones; more than 75% were seen once. The sequenced material came from peripheral blood. The TCR comes from a woman aged 45-60 years with acute or convalescent COVID-19.

In DNA form, the CDR3 reads TGTGCCAGCAGCGTAGACAGGGGGAGAGCTTTCTTT. This translates into CASSVDRGRAFF. The rearrangement uses TRBV9 and TRBJ1-1; 8 bases map to TRBD1. V was pared by 0 bases and J by 10 bases, with 2 bases of the junction left unmatched. Germline V lookup: CDR1 SGDLS, CDR2 YYNGEE. The CDR3 consists of 12 residues.